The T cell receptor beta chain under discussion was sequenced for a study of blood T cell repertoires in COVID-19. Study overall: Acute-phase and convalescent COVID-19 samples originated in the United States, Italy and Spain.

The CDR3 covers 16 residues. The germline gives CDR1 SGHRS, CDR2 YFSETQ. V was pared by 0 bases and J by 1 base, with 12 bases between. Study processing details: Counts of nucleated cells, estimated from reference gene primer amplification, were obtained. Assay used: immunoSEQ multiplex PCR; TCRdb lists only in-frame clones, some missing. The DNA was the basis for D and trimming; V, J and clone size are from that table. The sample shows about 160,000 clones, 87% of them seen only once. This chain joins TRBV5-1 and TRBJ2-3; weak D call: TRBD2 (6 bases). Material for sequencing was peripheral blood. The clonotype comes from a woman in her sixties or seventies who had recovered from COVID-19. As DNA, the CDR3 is TGCGCCAGCAGCTTGGGGTTAGCGGACCGCACAGATACGCAGTATTTT. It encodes CASSLGLADRTDTQYF.